A selection of T cell receptor beta chains follows, all from one sample in a study of blood T cell repertoires in COVID-19. TCRdb's table, derived via immunoSEQ multiplex PCR, lists solely in-frame clones and lacks some. Among under 200,000 clones listed, roughly 84% were seen once. Sequencing used peripheral blood. The origin of the receptors is a human donor in a cohort sampled during active COVID-19. CDR3s include the opening cysteine and the closing phenylalanine or tryptophan. Each record gives: CDR3 protein, CDR3 DNA, D gene, J gene, clone size, V gene. A D gene is named only where the DNA matches it firmly. The listing skips clone size in some rows; elsewhere it reads once, few, many or a size class.

CASRAGQGHGYTF,TGTGCCAGCAGGGCGGGACAGGGCCATGGCTACACCTTC,TRBD1,TRBJ1-2,.,TRBV2
CASSYTRASNQPQHF,TGTGCCAGCAGTTACACCAGGGCTAGCAATCAGCCCCAGCATTTT,.,TRBJ1-5,once,TRBV6-5
CSARSPEAFF,TGCAGTGCTAGAAGCCCTGAAGCTTTCTTT,.,TRBJ1-1,.,TRBV20-1
CAIRASGREMVEQYF,TGTGCCATCAGGGCCAGCGGGAGGGAAATGGTTGAGCAGTACTTC,TRBD2,TRBJ2-7,.,TRBV10-3
CASSLGQGANYGYTF,TGTGCCAGCAGCTTGGGACAGGGAGCCAACTATGGCTACACCTTC,TRBD1,TRBJ1-2,.,TRBV5-4
CASSSRTGDIEKLFF,TGTGCCAGCAGTTCTCGGACAGGGGATATCGAAAAACTGTTTTTT,TRBD1,TRBJ1-4,.,TRBV28
CASSVVQGGNTQYF,TGTGCCAGCAGCGTCGTCCAGGGGGGAAATACGCAGTATTTT,.,TRBJ2-3,.,TRBV9
CASSVTGAQETQYF,TGTGCCAGCAGCGTGACAGGGGCCCAAGAGACCCAGTACTTC,TRBD1,TRBJ2-5,once,TRBV9
CASSENRVDYYGYTF,TGTGCCAGCAGTGAGAACAGGGTAGACTACTATGGCTACACCTTC,.,TRBJ1-2,.,TRBV25-1
CASSFRTGYNEQFF,TGTGCCAGCAGTTTCCGGACAGGGTACAATGAGCAGTTCTTC,TRBD1,TRBJ2-1,.,TRBV27
CASSLTGTGSPYEQYF,TGTGCCAGCAGCTTAACCGGGACAGGGTCGCCCTACGAGCAGTACTTC,TRBD1,TRBJ2-7,.,TRBV7-6
CASSVGQPNSPLHF,TGTGCCAGCAGCGTTGGACAGCCAAATTCACCCCTCCACTTT,.,TRBJ1-6,.,TRBV9
CASSIQGRTEAFF,TGTGCCAGCAGCATACAGGGTCGGACTGAAGCTTTCTTT,.,TRBJ1-1,few,TRBV7-2
CASSLRGQMTGELFF,TGTGCCAGCAGCTTGCGGGGACAGATGACCGGGGAGCTGTTTTTT,.,TRBJ2-2,few,TRBV11-3
CASSQEVTSFQMNTEAFF,TGTGCCAGCAGCCAAGAGGTTACCAGTTTCCAGATGAACACTGAAGCTTTCTTT,.,TRBJ1-1,.,TRBV3-1/TRBV3-2
CASSSTGGQVVYEQYF,TGTGCCAGCAGCTCGACAGGGGGCCAGGTTGTCTACGAGCAGTACTTC,TRBD1,TRBJ2-7,.,TRBV11-2
CSVERDRGYEQYF,TGCAGCGTTGAACGGGACAGGGGCTACGAGCAGTACTTC,TRBD1,TRBJ2-7,once,TRBV29-1
CASSLAGGAYEQYF,TGTGCCAGCAGCTTAGCCGGGGGGGCCTACGAGCAGTACTTC,TRBD2,TRBJ2-7,.,TRBV7-2
CASSRQGPGANVLTF,TGTGCCAGCAGTCGACAGGGGCCCGGGGCCAACGTCCTGACTTTC,TRBD1,TRBJ2-6,.,TRBV6-6
CASSRGGSYEQYF,TGTGCCAGCAGCCGCGGGGGGTCCTACGAGCAGTACTTC,TRBD2,TRBJ2-7,.,TRBV5-4
CASSLVDGRSTEAFF,TGTGCCAGCAGCTTAGTGGACGGGAGAAGCACTGAAGCTTTCTTT,.,TRBJ1-1,.,TRBV7-9
CASSLGQVQETQYF,TGCGCCAGCAGCTTGGGACAGGTTCAAGAGACCCAGTACTTC,.,TRBJ2-5,.,TRBV5-1
CASSWGGTDTQYF,TGTGCCAGCAGTTGGGGAGGCACAGATACGCAGTATTTT,.,TRBJ2-3,few,TRBV12-3/TRBV12-4
CASSQGPGETQYF,TGTGCCAGCAGCCAAGGACCGGGGGAGACCCAGTACTTC,.,TRBJ2-5,.,TRBV11-3